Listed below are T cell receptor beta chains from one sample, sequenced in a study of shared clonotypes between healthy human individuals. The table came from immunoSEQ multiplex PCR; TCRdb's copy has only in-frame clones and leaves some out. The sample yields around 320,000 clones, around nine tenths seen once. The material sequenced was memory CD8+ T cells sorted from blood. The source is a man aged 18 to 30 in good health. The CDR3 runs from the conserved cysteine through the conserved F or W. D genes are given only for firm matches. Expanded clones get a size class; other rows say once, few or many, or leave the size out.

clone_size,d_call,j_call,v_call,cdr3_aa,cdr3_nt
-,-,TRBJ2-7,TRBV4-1,CASSLGLPYEQYF,TGCGCCAGCAGCCTCGGACTGCCTTACGAGCAGTACTTC
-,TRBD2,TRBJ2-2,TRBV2,CASLAGTNTGELFF,TGTGCCAGCTTAGCGGGGACCAACACCGGGGAGCTGTTTTTT
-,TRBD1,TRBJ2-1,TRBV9,CASSDETGSTNEQFF,TGTGCCAGCAGCGACGAGACAGGGAGTACCAATGAGCAGTTCTTC
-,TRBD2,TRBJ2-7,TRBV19,CASSPLAGGYEQYF,TGTGCCAGTAGTCCTCTAGCGGGAGGTTACGAGCAGTACTTC
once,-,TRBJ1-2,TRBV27,CASRANYGYTF,TGTGCCAGCAGGGCTAACTATGGCTACACCTTC
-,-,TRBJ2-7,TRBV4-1,CASSQPGRGRGLRYEQYF,TGCGCCAGCAGCCAACCTGGGAGGGGGCGCGGGCTTAGGTACGAGCAGTACTTC
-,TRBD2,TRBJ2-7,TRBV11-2,CASSLASLAVYTYEQYF,TGTGCCAGCAGCTTAGCCTCCCTAGCGGTATATACCTACGAGCAGTACTTC
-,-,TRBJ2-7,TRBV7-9,CASSFRSPYEQYF,TGTGCCAGCAGCTTTCGCAGTCCCTACGAGCAGTACTTC
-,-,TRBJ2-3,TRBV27,CASSLSWRELRSTDTQYF,TGTGCCAGCAGCCTCTCGTGGAGGGAATTACGTAGCACAGATACGCAGTATTTT
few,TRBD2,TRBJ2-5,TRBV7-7,CASSLGLGRGGAETQYF,TGTGCTAGCAGCTTAGGATTAGGGCGGGGGGGCGCAGAGACCCAGTACTTC
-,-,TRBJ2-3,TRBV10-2,CASSGQSGPDTQYF,TGCGCCAGCAGTGGGCAATCGGGCCCAGATACGCAGTATTTT
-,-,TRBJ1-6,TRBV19,CASSPLTEYNSPLHF,TGTGCCAGTAGTCCCTTGACAGAGTATAATTCACCCCTCCACTTT
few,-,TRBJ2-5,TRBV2,CASEKENEETQYF,TGTGCCAGCGAAAAGGAGAACGAAGAGACCCAGTACTTC
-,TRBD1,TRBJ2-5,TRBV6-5,CASSYEGAGKETQYF,TGTGCCAGCAGTTACGAGGGGGCAGGGAAGGAGACCCAGTACTTC
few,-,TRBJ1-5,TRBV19,CASSIRGFQPQHF,TGTGCCAGTAGTATTAGGGGGTTTCAGCCCCAGCATTTT
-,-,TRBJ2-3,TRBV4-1,CASSQDLGSSTDTQYF,TGCGCCAGCAGCCAAGATTTAGGGTCTAGCACAGATACGCAGTATTTT
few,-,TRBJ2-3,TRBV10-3,CAGRGDGSTDTQYF,TGTGCCGGGAGAGGGGACGGCAGCACAGATACGCAGTATTTT
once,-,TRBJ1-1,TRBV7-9,CASSLWRGGHTEAFF,TGTGCCAGCAGCTTATGGAGGGGTGGTCACACTGAAGCTTTCTTT
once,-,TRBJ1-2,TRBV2,CASSVPTGANYGYTF,TGTGCCAGCAGTGTTCCGACAGGTGCCAACTATGGCTACACCTTC